This entry describes one T cell receptor beta chain. The data derive from a study of shared clonotypes between healthy human individuals. Turning to the study itself: Researchers drew samples from two women and a few men aged 18 to 49.

This CDR3 spans 14 amino acids. The germline CDR1 and CDR2 sequences are MNHEY and SMNVEV (reference sequence). With 5 bases clipped from V and 7 bases from J, the junction kept 7 bases outside the gene matches. Data came from immunoSEQ multiplex PCR; TCRdb stores just in-frame clones and leaves some out. Among 2 million to 2.5 million clones listed, approximately 95% were seen once. The source of this sequence is a man between 18 and 29 years old in good health. Some clones in this sample may be carry-over from other donors' samples. The chain uses TRBV27 and TRBJ1-4, with TRBD1 matching 7 bases. Sample: naive CD4+ T cells from PBMCs. Specified subset: CD45RA+ positively selected. The CDR3 loop reads CASSPWGTAEKLFF. The CDR3 nucleotides read TGTGCCAGCAGTCCATGGGGGACAGCTGAAAAACTGTTTTTT.